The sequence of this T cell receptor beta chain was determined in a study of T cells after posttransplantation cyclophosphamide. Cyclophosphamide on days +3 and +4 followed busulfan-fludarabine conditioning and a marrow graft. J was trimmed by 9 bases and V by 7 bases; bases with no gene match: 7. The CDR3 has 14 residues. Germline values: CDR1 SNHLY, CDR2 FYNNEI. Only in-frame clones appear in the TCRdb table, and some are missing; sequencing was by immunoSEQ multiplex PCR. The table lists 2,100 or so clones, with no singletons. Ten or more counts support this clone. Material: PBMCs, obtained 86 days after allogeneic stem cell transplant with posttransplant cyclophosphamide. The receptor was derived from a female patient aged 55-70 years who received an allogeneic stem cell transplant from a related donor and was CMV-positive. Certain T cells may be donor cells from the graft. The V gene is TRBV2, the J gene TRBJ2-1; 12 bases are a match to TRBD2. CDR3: CASMILAGGPEQFF. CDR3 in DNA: TGTGCCAGCATGATCCTAGCGGGGGGGCCTGAGCAGTTCTTC.